This T cell receptor beta chain was sequenced during a study of blood T cell repertoires in COVID-19. Germline CDR1 and CDR2: SGHRS and YFSETQ. The length of the CDR3 is 15 residues. Trimming pared 0 bases from V and 0 bases from J, leaving 7 bases between. Clones were sequenced by immunoSEQ multiplex PCR, and TCRdb holds only the in-frame ones, with some missing. The table lists some 160,000 clones, 65% to 85% of them singletons. The rearrangement uses TRBV5-1 and TRBJ2-1, with no clear D. The receptor's source is a man aged 65-85 years with active or convalescent COVID-19. Source material: peripheral blood. The CDR3 region is CASSLDISSYNEQFF. For the CDR3, the DNA is TGCGCCAGCAGCTTGGACATCTCCTCCTACAATGAGCAGTTCTTC.